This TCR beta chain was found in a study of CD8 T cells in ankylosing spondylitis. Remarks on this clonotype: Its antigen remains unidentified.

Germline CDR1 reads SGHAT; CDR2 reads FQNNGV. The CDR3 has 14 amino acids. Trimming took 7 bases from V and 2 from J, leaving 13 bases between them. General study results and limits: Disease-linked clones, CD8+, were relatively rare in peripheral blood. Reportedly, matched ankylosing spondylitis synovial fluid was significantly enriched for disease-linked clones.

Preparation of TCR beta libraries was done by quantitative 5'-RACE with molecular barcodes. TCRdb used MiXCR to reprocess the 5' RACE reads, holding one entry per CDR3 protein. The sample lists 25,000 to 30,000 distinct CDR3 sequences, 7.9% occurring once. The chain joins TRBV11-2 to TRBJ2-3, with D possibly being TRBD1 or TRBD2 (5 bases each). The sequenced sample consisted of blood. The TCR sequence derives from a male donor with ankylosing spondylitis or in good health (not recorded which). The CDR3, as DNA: TGTGCCAGCACTCCATCCGGGGCCACAGATACGCAGTATTTT. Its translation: CASTPSGATDTQYF.